The T cell receptor (beta chain) under discussion was sequenced for a study of early T cells in non-severe SARS-CoV-2 infection. Deletions cut 2 bases from V and 3 bases from J, with 10 bases between. Germline V gene sequence: CDR1 SNHLY, CDR2 FYNNEI. There are 14 residues in the CDR3. One entry per CDR3 protein results from TCRdb running MiXCR on the 5' RACE reads. The sample has 69,000 or so distinct CDR3 sequences; approximately 13% are singletons. The clonotype comes from an adult who was a healthcare worker with PCR-confirmed SARS-CoV-2 infection or an uninfected control (not recorded which). Input material: whole blood. The J gene is TRBJ1-2, the V gene TRBV2; D is perhaps TRBD1 (5 bases). CDR3 DNA sequence: TGTGCCAGCAGTGAACAAGGGGCCTACTATGGCTACACCTTC. Encoded protein: CASSEQGAYYGYTF.